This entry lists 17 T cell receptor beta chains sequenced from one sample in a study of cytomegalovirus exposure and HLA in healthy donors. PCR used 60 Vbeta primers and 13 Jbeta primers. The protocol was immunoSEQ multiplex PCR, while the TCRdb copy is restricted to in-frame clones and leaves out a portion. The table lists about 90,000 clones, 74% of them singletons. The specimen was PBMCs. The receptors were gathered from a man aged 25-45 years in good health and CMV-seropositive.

CDR3 protein: CATSRASTGYGYTF. Written as DNA, the CDR3 is TGTGCCACCAGCAGAGCTTCGACGGGCTATGGCTACACCTTC. This chain connects TRBV15 to TRBJ1-2; no reliable D call. The V and J ends lost 1 base and 4 bases respectively, with 10 bases between them. CDR3 length: 14 amino acids. Germline lookup yields CDR1 LNHNV and CDR2 YYDKDF (reference sequence).

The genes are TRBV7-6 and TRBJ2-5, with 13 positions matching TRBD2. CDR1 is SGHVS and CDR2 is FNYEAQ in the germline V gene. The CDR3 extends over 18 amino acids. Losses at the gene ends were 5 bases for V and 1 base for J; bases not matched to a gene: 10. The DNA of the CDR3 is TGTGCCAGCAGCCCCACCGGACTAGCGGGAGTCGGCCAAGAGACCCAGTACTTC. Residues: CASSPTGLAGVGQETQYF.

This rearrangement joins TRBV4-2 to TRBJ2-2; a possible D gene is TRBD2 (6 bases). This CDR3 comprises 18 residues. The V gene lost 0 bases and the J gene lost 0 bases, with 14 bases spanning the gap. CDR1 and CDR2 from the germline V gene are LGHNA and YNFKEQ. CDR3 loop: CASSQEPAGFANTGELFF. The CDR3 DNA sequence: TGTGCCAGCAGCCAAGAGCCAGCGGGTTTCGCGAACACCGGGGAGCTGTTTTTT.

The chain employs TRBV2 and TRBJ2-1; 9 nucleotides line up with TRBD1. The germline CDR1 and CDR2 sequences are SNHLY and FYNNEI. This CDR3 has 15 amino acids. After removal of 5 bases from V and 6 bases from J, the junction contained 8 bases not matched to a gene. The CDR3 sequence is CASSLQGAQSNEQFF. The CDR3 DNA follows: TGTGCCAGCAGTTTACAGGGGGCGCAGTCCAATGAGCAGTTCTTC.

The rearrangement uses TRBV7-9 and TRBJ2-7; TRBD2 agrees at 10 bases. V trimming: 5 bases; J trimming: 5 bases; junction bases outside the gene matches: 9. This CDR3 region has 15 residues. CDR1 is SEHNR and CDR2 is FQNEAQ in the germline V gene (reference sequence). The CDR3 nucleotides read TGTGCCAGCAGCCCCCCAGCGGGAGGGCATCACGAGCAGTACTTC. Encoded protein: CASSPPAGGHHEQYF.

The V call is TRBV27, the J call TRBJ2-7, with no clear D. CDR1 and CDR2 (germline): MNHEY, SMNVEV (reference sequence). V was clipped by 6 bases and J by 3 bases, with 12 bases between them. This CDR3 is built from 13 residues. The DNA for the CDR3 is TGTGCCAGCAGCAACAACCAATTCTACGAGCAGTACTTC. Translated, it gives CASSNNQFYEQYF.

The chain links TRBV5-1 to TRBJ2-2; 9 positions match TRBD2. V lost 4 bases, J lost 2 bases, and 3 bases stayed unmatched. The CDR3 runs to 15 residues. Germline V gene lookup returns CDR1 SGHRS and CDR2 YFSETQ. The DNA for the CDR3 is TGCGCCAGCAGCCGTAGCGGGGGAAACACCGGGGAGCTGTTTTTT. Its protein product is CASSRSGGNTGELFF.

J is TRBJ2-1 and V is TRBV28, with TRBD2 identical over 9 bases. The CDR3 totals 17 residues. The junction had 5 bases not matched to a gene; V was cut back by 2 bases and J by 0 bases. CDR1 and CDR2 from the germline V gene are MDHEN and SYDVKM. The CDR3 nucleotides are TGTGCCAGCAGTTTACCCAGCGGGGGGAGCTCCTACAATGAGCAGTTCTTC. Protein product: CASSLPSGGSSYNEQFF.

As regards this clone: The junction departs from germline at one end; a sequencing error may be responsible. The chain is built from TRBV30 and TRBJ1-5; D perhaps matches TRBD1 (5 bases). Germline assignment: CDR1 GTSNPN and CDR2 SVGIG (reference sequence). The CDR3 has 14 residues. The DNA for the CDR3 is TGTGCCTGGAGTATCGGGCAGGGAAATCGGCCCCAGCATTTT. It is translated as CAWSIGQGNRPQHF.

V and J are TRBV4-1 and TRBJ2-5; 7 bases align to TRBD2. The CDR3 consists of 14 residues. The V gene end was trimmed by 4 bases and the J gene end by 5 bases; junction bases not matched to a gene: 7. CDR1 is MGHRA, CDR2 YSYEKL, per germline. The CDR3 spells CASSPGLFAETQYF. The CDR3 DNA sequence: TGCGCCAGCAGCCCGGGACTATTCGCGGAGACCCAGTACTTC.

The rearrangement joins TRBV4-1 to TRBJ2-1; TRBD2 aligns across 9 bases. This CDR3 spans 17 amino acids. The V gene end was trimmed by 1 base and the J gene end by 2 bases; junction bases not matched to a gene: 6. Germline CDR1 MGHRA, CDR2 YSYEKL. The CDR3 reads CASSQGGAGGAYNEQFF. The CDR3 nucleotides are TGCGCCAGCAGCCAAGGCGGAGCGGGAGGAGCCTACAATGAGCAGTTCTTC.

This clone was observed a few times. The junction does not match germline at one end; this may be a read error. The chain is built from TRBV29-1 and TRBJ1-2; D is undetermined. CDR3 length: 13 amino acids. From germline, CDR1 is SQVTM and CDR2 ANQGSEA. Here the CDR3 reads CSVVEAPNYGYPF. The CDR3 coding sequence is TGCAGCGTTGTAGAGGCTCCTAACTATGGCTACCCCTTC.

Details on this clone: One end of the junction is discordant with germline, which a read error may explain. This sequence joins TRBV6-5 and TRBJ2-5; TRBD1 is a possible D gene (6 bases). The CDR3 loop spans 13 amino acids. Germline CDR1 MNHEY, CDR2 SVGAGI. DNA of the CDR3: TGTGCCAGCAGCCGCGGGTACAGGGTGAAGTTAGACTTC. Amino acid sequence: CASSRGYRVKLDF.

The CDR3 nucleotides are TGTGCCAGCAGGCGGACAGGGGAGAGCAATCAGCCCCAGCATTTT. Residues: CASRRTGESNQPQHF. The chain uses TRBV6-5 and TRBJ1-5; 9 nucleotides line up with TRBD1. After removal of 6 bases from V and 1 base from J, the junction contained 4 bases not matched to a gene. The germline V gene has CDR1 MNHEY and CDR2 SVGAGI. CDR3 size: 15 residues.

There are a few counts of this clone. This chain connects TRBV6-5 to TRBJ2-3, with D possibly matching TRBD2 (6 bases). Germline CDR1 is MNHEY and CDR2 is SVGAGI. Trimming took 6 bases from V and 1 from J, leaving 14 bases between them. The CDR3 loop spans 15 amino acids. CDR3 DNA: TGTGCCAGCAGGAATAGCGGAGCTGGCACAGATACGCAGTATTTT. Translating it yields CASRNSGAGTDTQYF.

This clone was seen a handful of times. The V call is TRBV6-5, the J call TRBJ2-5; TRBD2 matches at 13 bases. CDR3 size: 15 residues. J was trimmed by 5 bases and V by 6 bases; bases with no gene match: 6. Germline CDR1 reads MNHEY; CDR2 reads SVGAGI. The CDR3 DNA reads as TGTGCCAGCAGCCGGACTAGCGGGAGCCGTGAGACCCAGTACTTC. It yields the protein CASSRTSGSRETQYF.

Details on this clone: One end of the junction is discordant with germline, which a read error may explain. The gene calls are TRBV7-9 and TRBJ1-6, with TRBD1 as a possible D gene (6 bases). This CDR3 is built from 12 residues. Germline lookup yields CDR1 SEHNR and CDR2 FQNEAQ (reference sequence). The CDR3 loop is CSSSRQDAPLHF. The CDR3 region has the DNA TGTTCCAGCAGCCGACAGGACGCACCCCTCCACTTT.